Each of the 15 T cell receptor beta chains below was sequenced from the same sample in a study of T cells in Graves' hyperthyroidism and ophthalmopathy. The CDR3 regions of TCR beta were amplified from RNA transcripts. The HTBI primer set was used in a first-round RT-PCR of the TCR CDR3. TCRdb re-analysed the multiplex PCR reads in MiXCR, keeping a single row per CDR3 protein. The repertoire holds 450,000 to 600,000 distinct CDR3 sequences, roughly 15% seen once, with approximately 15% in the top ten. Sequences were obtained from blood. These receptors all stem from a woman aged 40 to 55 with Graves' hyperthyroidism.

This clonotype was detected ten times or more. V is TRBV4-1 and J is TRBJ1-2, with 8 bases aligning to TRBD1. The CDR3 consists of 16 residues. The J segment lost 4 bases and the V segment lost 1 base, leaving 8 bases of the junction unmatched. Germline loops: CDR1 MGHRA, CDR2 YSYEKL. In nucleotides, the CDR3 is TGCGCCAGCAGCCAAGTTAGTGGACAGGGATTCTATGGCTACACCTTC. Translating it yields CASSQVSGQGFYGYTF.

This clonotype was picked up many times. The rearrangement joins TRBV5-4 to TRBJ2-3, with 11 nucleotides matching TRBD1. From germline, CDR1 is SGHNT and CDR2 YYREEE (reference sequence). This CDR3 contains 16 residues. With V trimmed by 0 bases and J by 6 bases, 6 bases remained unmatched. The CDR3 DNA reads as TGTGCCAGCAGCTTGGCCCGGACAGGGGGCTTCGATACGCAGTATTTT. Its translation: CASSLARTGGFDTQYF.

This clonotype has ten or more counts. The genes are TRBV18 and TRBJ2-2; TRBD2 matches at 8 bases. The CDR3 is made up of 16 amino acids. The V segment lost 3 bases and the J segment 1 base; nucleotides outside the gene matches: 4. Germline V gene data show CDR1 as KGHSH and CDR2 as LQKENI. The CDR3 region is CASSPILAVNTGELFF. CDR3 coding DNA: TGTGCCAGCTCACCTATACTAGCGGTGAACACCGGGGAGCTGTTTTTT.

In its sample, this clonotype was seen many times. The genes are TRBV6-6 and TRBJ1-1, with TRBD1 as a possible D gene (6 bases). This CDR3 is 16 amino acids long. Trimming took off 0 bases at V and 0 bases at J, with 11 bases between the two ends. Germline assignment: CDR1 MNHNY and CDR2 SVGAGI (reference sequence). CDR3: CASSYSGGGLNTEAFF. CDR3 bases: TGTGCCAGCAGTTACTCCGGTGGGGGGCTGAACACTGAAGCTTTCTTT.

This clonotype was recorded a few times. The rearrangement links TRBV27 to TRBJ2-7; D unclear. V was clipped by 4 bases and J by 2 bases, with 12 bases between them. Germline-derived CDR1 and CDR2 are MNHEY and SMNVEV (reference sequence). The CDR3 has 14 amino acids. The CDR3: CASSSDNHPYEQYF. The CDR3 DNA reads TGTGCCAGCAGTTCCGATAATCACCCCTACGAGCAGTACTTC.

This clonotype appeared many times. The rearrangement uses TRBV5-1 and TRBJ1-2; D is perhaps TRBD1 (6 bases). The V end was cut by 5 bases, the J end by 3 bases, with 17 bases between. The CDR3 extends over 15 amino acids. Germline CDR1 and CDR2: SGHRS and YFSETQ. CDR3 protein: CASSFVQGNDYGYTF. CDR3 coding DNA: TGCGCCAGCAGTTTTGTACAGGGAAACGACTATGGCTACACCTTC.

This clonotype was detected only a few times. The genes are TRBV5-1 and TRBJ2-7; D gene uncertain. Trimming removed 0 bases from V and 7 bases from J, with 11 bases in between. This CDR3 is built from 13 residues. Germline CDR1 SGHRS, CDR2 YFSETQ. The CDR3 DNA sequence: TGCGCCAGCAGCTTGGGGCGGCTCGAAGAGCAGTACTTC. Protein: CASSLGRLEEQYF.

The J gene is TRBJ2-7, the V gene TRBV6-1; 7 positions agree with TRBD2. This CDR3 region has 12 residues. Unmatched junction bases numbered 5, after V lost 6 bases and J lost 6 bases. CDR1 is MNHNS and CDR2 is SASEGT in the germline V gene. CDR3 amino acids: CASRAGGGEQYF. The DNA of the CDR3 is TGTGCCAGCAGGGCAGGCGGGGGCGAGCAGTACTTC.

This clonotype occurred a few times. This chain joins TRBV19 and TRBJ2-1, with TRBD2 matching over 14 bases. The CDR3 spans 16 residues. With 4 bases clipped from V and 8 bases from J, the junction kept 7 bases outside the gene matches. Germline CDR1 reads LNHDA; CDR2 reads SQIVND (reference sequence). The CDR3 DNA sequence: TGTGCCAGTAGTACTTCGGGACTAGCGGGGGCGGATGAGCAGTTCTTC. The encoded protein is CASSTSGLAGADEQFF.

The sample holds many counts of this clonotype. The V call is TRBV3-1, the J call TRBJ2-7; the D gene is possibly TRBD2 (7 bases). Trimming removed 1 base from V and 3 bases from J, with 19 bases in between. This CDR3 has 17 residues. Germline CDR1 and CDR2: LGHDT and YNNKEL (reference sequence). The CDR3, as DNA: TGTGCCAGCAGCCAAGTTTCGGGGGGACACGGACTCTACGAGCAGTACTTC. It specifies CASSQVSGGHGLYEQYF.

This clonotype showed up many times. The chain links TRBV7-8 to TRBJ1-1, with 7 bases identical to TRBD1. With 1 base clipped from V and 1 base from J, the junction kept 6 bases outside the gene matches. The CDR3 is 16 amino acids. Germline lookup yields CDR1 SGHVS and CDR2 FQNEAQ. The CDR3 nucleotides are TGTGCCAGCAGCTTAGGCTTTAGGACAGGGAACACTGAAGCTTTCTTT. Translated: CASSLGFRTGNTEAFF.

This clonotype was recorded once. The chain recombines TRBV12-5 with TRBJ2-1; D uncertain. Germline values: CDR1 LGHNT, CDR2 FRNRAP. CDR3 length equals 12 residues. The CDR3 bases are TGTGCCTCAACGGGCTCCTACAATGAGCAGTTCTTC. Its translation is CASTGSYNEQFF.

This clonotype was counted at least ten times. The chain employs TRBV7-9 and TRBJ2-3; 10 bases fit TRBD2. CDR1 and CDR2 from the germline V gene are SEHNR and FQNEAQ (reference sequence). J lost 0 bases, V lost 5 bases, and 5 bases had no gene match. CDR3 length equals 16 residues. The CDR3 coding sequence is TGTGCCAGCAGCAAGAGCGGGAGGGTTAGCACAGATACGCAGTATTTT. This gives the protein CASSKSGRVSTDTQYF.

This clonotype has at least ten counts. The V call is TRBV12-3 or TRBV12-4, the J call TRBJ2-2; 7 nucleotides line up with TRBD2. With 5 bases clipped from V and 4 bases from J, the junction kept 7 bases outside the gene matches. The CDR3 is 15 residues long. CDR3 in DNA: TGTGCCAGCAGTGCGCCGGGACTATTCACCGGGGAGCTGTTTTTT. Translated, it gives CASSAPGLFTGELFF.

The chain carries TRBV7-9 and TRBJ1-3; the match to TRBD1 covers 9 bases. The V segment lost 4 bases and the J segment 1 base; nucleotides outside the gene matches: 5. The CDR3 totals 16 residues. Per the germline V gene, CDR1 is SEHNR and CDR2 is FQNEAQ (reference sequence). The DNA for the CDR3 is TGTGCCAGCAGCTCGAGGACAGGGGTGTCTGGAAACACCATATATTTT. It yields the protein CASSSRTGVSGNTIYF. The full variable domain, in which reference TRBV7-9 and TRBJ1-3 provide the parts outside the CDR3, is DTGVSQNPRHKITKRGQNVTFRCDPISEHNRLYWYRQTLGQGPEFLTYFQNEAQLEKSRLLSDRFSAERPKGSFSTLEIQRTEQGDSAMYLCASSSRTGVSGNTIYFGEGSWLTVV.